The 21 T cell receptor beta chains listed next were all sequenced from one sample in a study of shared clonotypes between healthy human individuals. TCRdb's table, derived via immunoSEQ multiplex PCR, lists solely in-frame clones and lacks some. The sample shows some 2,500,000 clones, over 85% of them seen only once. The material sequenced was naive CD4+ T cells from PBMCs. Subset: CD45RA+ positively selected. Receptor source: a man between 18 and 29 years old in good health. Some clones in this sample may be carry-over from other donors' samples.

The chain uses TRBV28 and TRBJ2-3; D unclear. This CDR3 region has 13 residues. Trimming pared 4 bases from V and 4 bases from J, leaving 9 bases between. The germline V gene encodes CDR1 MDHEN and CDR2 SYDVKM. The CDR3: CASSWAGPDTQYF. As DNA, the CDR3 is TGTGCCAGCAGTTGGGCAGGCCCAGATACGCAGTATTTT.

The chain recombines TRBV7-9 with TRBJ2-1; D is possibly TRBD2 (5 bases). Germline V gives CDR1 SEHNR, CDR2 FQNEAQ (reference sequence). V dropped 7 bases and J dropped 11 bases, with 21 bases sitting between them. There are 14 residues in the CDR3. In DNA, the CDR3 is TGTGCCAGCACCCTAAGTGAGGGAGTCCAAAAGCAGTTCTTC. Residues: CASTLSEGVQKQFF.

Note on this clone: The identical CDR3 is also encoded by other nucleotide sequences in the sample. The rearrangement uses TRBV6-1 and TRBJ1-1, with no clear D. The V end lost 6 bases, the J end lost 1 base, and 9 bases lay between the germline ends. The CDR3 sequence is 13 residues long. The V gene's germline CDR1 is MNHNS and CDR2 SASEGT. CDR3 nucleotides: TGTGCCAGCAGGCCCCGAGAGAACACTGAAGCTTTCTTT. It translates to CASRPRENTEAFF.

Of note for this clone: The same CDR3 can be traced to other DNA sequences in this sample. The V and J genes are TRBV6-5 and TRBJ1-1; D gene uncertain. This CDR3 comprises 15 residues. CDR1 MNHEY and CDR2 SVGAGI come from the germline V gene. Trimming pared 0 bases from V and 5 bases from J, leaving 13 bases between. The CDR3 DNA reads as TGTGCCAGCAGTTACTCGAGGAGGGTTTCGACTGAAGCTTTCTTT. Translated, it gives CASSYSRRVSTEAFF.

The chain joins TRBV7-9 to TRBJ2-7, with TRBD1 matching over 9 bases. Germline assignment: CDR1 SEHNR and CDR2 FQNEAQ (reference sequence). V lost 7 bases, J lost 6 bases, and 13 bases stayed unmatched. This CDR3 spans 15 amino acids. The CDR3, as DNA: TGTGCCAGCAATCCACCGGGACAGGGAAGAGGCGAGCAGTACTTC. Translated: CASNPPGQGRGEQYF. The full variable domain, rest sourced from reference TRBV7-9 and TRBJ2-7, is DTGVSQNPRHKITKRGQNVTFRCDPISEHNRLYWYRQTLGQGPEFLTYFQNEAQLEKSRLLSDRFSAERPKGSFSTLEIQRTEQGDSAMYLCASNPPGQGRGEQYFGPGTRLTVT.

As regards this clone: Other nucleotide sequences in the sample specify the same CDR3. The chain joins TRBV5-1 to TRBJ2-1; 9 bases are a match to TRBD1. V was pared by 4 bases and J by 6 bases, with 5 bases of the junction left unmatched. The CDR3 consists of 14 residues. Germline V gives CDR1 SGHRS, CDR2 YFSETQ. CDR3 sequence (DNA): TGCGCCAGCAGCAGGGGACAGGGAGGCAATGAGCAGTTCTTC. This translates into CASSRGQGGNEQFF.

This clone has only one observation. The chain joins TRBV6-6 to TRBJ2-7; D is possibly TRBD1 or TRBD2 (5 bases each). The V and J ends lost 4 bases and 3 bases respectively, with 19 bases between them. Germline assignment: CDR1 MNHNY and CDR2 SVGAGI (reference sequence). This CDR3 is built from 16 residues. The CDR3 loop is CASSSRHARDGYEQYF. Here the CDR3 DNA reads TGTGCCAGCAGTTCCCGTCATGCCCGGGACGGCTACGAGCAGTACTTC.

This clone was recorded only once. This chain connects TRBV5-4 to TRBJ2-5; D tentatively reads TRBD1 or TRBD2 (7 bases each). The V and J ends lost 4 bases and 6 bases respectively, with 16 bases between them. Germline assignment: CDR1 SGHNT and CDR2 YYREEE (reference sequence). The CDR3 spans 14 residues. Here the CDR3 DNA reads TGTGCCAGCAGCCAGACAGGGAGCGGGAAGACCCAGTACTTC. Its translation is CASSQTGSGKTQYF.

For this clone: The sample holds other DNA sequences that translate to the same CDR3. For the CDR3, the DNA is TGTGCCAGCAGCTTAGAGATGAACACTGAAGCTTTCTTT. Translated, it gives CASSLEMNTEAFF. The V gene is TRBV7-2, the J gene TRBJ1-1, with no clear D. CDR3 length: 13 amino acids. CDR1 SGHTA and CDR2 FQGNSA come from the germline V gene. The V end lost 1 base, the J end lost 0 bases, and 3 bases lay between the germline ends.

V and J are TRBV5-5 and TRBJ1-2, with a weak D call TRBD1 (6 bases). The CDR3 runs 13 residues. CDR1 and CDR2 (germline): SGHKS, YYEKEE (reference sequence). V lost 2 bases and J 5 bases, leaving 10 bases between the germline ends. CDR3 sequence reads: CASSLQGSYGYTF. Here the CDR3 DNA reads TGTGCCAGCAGCTTACAGGGCTCTTATGGCTACACCTTC.

This chain uses TRBV7-9 with TRBJ2-7; the D gene is possibly TRBD2 (7 bases). CDR3 length equals 14 residues. The V end lost 4 bases, the J end lost 6 bases, and 16 bases lay between the germline ends. Germline V CDR1 and CDR2: SEHNR, FQNEAQ (reference sequence). The CDR3 nucleotides read TGTGCCAGCAGCTCAGGGGCGGGGGTCGGCGAGCAGTACTTC. Residues: CASSSGAGVGEQYF.

This chain links TRBV28 with TRBJ1-2, with D possibly TRBD1 on 6 matching bases. Trimming shortened V by 6 bases and J by 8 bases, and 13 bases separated the two germline ends. CDR1 is MDHEN, CDR2 SYDVKM, per germline. CDR3 size: 12 residues. CDR3: CASRDGGRGYTF. The CDR3 nucleotides are TGTGCCAGCAGGGATGGGGGGCGAGGCTACACCTTC.

The chain recombines TRBV7-2 with TRBJ1-1, with D possibly TRBD1 on 5 matching bases. The V and J ends lost 10 bases and 0 bases respectively, with 12 bases between them. Germline V gives CDR1 SGHTA, CDR2 FQGNSA. CDR3 size: 13 residues. DNA of the CDR3: TGTGCCATGAGAAGGACAATGAACACTGAAGCTTTCTTT. This sequence encodes CAMRRTMNTEAFF.

The chain carries TRBV2 and TRBJ1-3, with D hard to call. Trimming pared 7 bases from V and 0 bases from J, leaving 7 bases between. CDR3 length: 13 amino acids. In germline, CDR1 is SNHLY, CDR2 FYNNEI. The CDR3 sequence is CASMADSGNTIYF. In DNA, the CDR3 is TGTGCCAGCATGGCAGACTCTGGAAACACCATATATTTT.

The rearrangement joins TRBV6-6 to TRBJ1-2; the D is unclear. Trimming removed 2 bases from V and 2 bases from J, with 6 bases in between. Germline V gene lookup returns CDR1 MNHNY and CDR2 SVGAGI (reference sequence). The CDR3 is 13 amino acids. The chain's CDR3 is CASSYAENYGYTF. The DNA of the CDR3 is TGTGCCAGCAGTTACGCCGAGAACTATGGCTACACCTTC.

The J gene is TRBJ2-3, the V gene TRBV5-1, with TRBD1 matching 11 bases. The germline CDR1 and CDR2 sequences are SGHRS and YFSETQ. Losses at the gene ends were 2 bases for V and 4 bases for J; bases not matched to a gene: 9. The CDR3 is made up of 17 amino acids. This CDR3 is CASSFGPGTGGADTQYF. CDR3 bases: TGCGCCAGCAGCTTCGGCCCCGGGACAGGGGGGGCAGATACGCAGTATTTT.

This clone was detected only once. The rearrangement links TRBV5-1 to TRBJ2-5; 8 positions agree with TRBD1. This CDR3 is 14 amino acids long. Trimming took 6 bases from V and 9 from J; bases not matched to a gene: 13. Germline CDR1 and CDR2: SGHRS and YFSETQ. In DNA form, the CDR3 reads TGCGCCAGCAAGCTCGGACAGGGCCGTCTGTCCCAGTACTTC. This codes for CASKLGQGRLSQYF.

About this clone: At the DNA level, this CDR3 is encoded by other sequences in the same sample as well. The chain uses TRBV28 and TRBJ2-7; a possible D gene is TRBD1 (6 bases). V was cut by 3 bases and J by 1 base, with 13 bases left in between. CDR1 and CDR2 from the germline V gene are MDHEN and SYDVKM. The CDR3 runs 15 residues. The CDR3 region has the DNA TGTGCCAGCAGTTTGGGGGCCAGAGGATCCTACGAGCAGTACTTC. It is translated as CASSLGARGSYEQYF.

The chain carries TRBV2 and TRBJ2-1; D is ambiguous. V lost 4 bases and J lost 15, with 10 bases in between. CDR1 SNHLY and CDR2 FYNNEI come from the germline V gene. The CDR3 runs 10 residues. The DNA for the CDR3 is TGTGCCAGCAGTGCCAGTTCCGCGTTCTTC. Its protein product is CASSASSAFF.

The V gene is TRBV7-8, the J gene TRBJ1-1; weak D call: TRBD1 (6 bases). V dropped 6 bases and J dropped 1 base, with 18 bases sitting between them. Germline-derived CDR1 and CDR2 are SGHVS and FQNEAQ. CDR3 size: 16 residues. The CDR3 bases are TGTGCCAGCAGGCGGTGGGGGGGGCAAGGGAACACTGAAGCTTTCTTT. Residues: CASRRWGGQGNTEAFF.

This clone was found a few times. The chain links TRBV28 to TRBJ1-2; 9 bases map to TRBD1. The V gene end was trimmed by 8 bases and the J gene end by 4 bases; junction bases not matched to a gene: 5. This CDR3 comprises 13 residues. In germline, CDR1 is MDHEN, CDR2 SYDVKM. The CDR3 spells CASDGQGTYGYTF. In DNA form, the CDR3 reads TGTGCCAGCGACGGACAGGGGACCTATGGCTACACCTTC.